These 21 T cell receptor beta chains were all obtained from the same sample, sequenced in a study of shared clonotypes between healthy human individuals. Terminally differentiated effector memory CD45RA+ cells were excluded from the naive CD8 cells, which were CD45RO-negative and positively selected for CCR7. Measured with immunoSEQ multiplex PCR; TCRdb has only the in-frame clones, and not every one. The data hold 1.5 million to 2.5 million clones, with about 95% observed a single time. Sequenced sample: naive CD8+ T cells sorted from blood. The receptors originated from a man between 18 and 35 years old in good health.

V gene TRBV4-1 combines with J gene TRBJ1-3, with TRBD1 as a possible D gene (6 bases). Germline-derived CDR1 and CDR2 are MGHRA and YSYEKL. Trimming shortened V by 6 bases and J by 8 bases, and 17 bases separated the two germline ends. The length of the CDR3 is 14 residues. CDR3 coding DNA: TGCGCCAGCAGACCTTCGACAGGAGCTCACACCATATATTTT. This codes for CASRPSTGAHTIYF.

As DNA, the CDR3 is TGTGCCAGCAGCTTAGGATACGGCGAGCAGTACTTC. The encoded protein is CASSLGYGEQYF. The V call is TRBV5-8, the J call TRBJ2-7, with D unresolved. CDR1 and CDR2 from the germline V gene are SGHTS and YDEGEE. Trimming removed 2 bases from V and 6 bases from J, with 9 bases in between. The CDR3 is 12 amino acids. Full variable domain (outside the CDR3, taken from reference TRBV5-8 and TRBJ2-7): EAGVTQSPTHLIKTRGQQATLRCSPISGHTSVYWYQQALGLGLQFLLWYDEGEERNRGNFPPRFSGRQFPNYSSELNVNALELEDSALYLCASSLGYGEQYFGPGTRLTVT.

CDR3 sequence reads: CASSSLLWTEAFF. CDR3 DNA sequence: TGTGCCAGCAGTTCCCTCCTATGGACTGAAGCTTTCTTT. The V and J genes are TRBV27 and TRBJ1-1; D unclear. Looked up from germline, CDR1 is MNHEY and CDR2 is SMNVEV (reference sequence). V was clipped by 4 bases and J by 5 bases, with 11 bases between them. This CDR3 comprises 13 residues.

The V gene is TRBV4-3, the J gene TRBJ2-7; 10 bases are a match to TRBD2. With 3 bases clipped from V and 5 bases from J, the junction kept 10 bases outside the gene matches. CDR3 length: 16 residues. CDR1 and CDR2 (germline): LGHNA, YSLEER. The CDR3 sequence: CASSQGLAGVLHEQYF. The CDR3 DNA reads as TGCGCCAGCAGCCAGGGGCTAGCGGGAGTTCTCCACGAGCAGTACTTC.

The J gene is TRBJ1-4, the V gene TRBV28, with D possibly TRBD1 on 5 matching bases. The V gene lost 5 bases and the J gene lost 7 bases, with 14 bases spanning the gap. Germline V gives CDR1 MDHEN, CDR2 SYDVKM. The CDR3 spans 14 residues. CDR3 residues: CASSAPTRGEKLFF. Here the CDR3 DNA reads TGTGCCAGCAGTGCACCCACGAGGGGTGAAAAACTGTTTTTT.

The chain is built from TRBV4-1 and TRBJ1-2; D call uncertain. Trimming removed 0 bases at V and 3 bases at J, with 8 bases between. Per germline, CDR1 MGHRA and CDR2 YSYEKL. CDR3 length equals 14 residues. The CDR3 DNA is TGCGCCAGCAGCCAAGACGAAACAGACTATGGCTACACCTTC. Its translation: CASSQDETDYGYTF.

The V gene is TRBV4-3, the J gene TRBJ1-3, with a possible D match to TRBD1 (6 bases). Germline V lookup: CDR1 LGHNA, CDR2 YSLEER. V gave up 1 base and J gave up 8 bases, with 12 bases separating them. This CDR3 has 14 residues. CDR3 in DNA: TGCGCCAGCAGCCAAGGAGGGGGGCTGGACACCATATATTTT. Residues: CASSQGGGLDTIYF.

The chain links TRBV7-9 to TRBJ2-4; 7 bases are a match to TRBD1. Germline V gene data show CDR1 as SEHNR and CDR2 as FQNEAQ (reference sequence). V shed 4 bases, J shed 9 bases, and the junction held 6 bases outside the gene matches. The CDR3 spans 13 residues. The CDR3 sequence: CASSSQGVGIQYF. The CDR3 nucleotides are TGTGCCAGCAGCTCGCAGGGGGTGGGCATTCAGTACTTC.

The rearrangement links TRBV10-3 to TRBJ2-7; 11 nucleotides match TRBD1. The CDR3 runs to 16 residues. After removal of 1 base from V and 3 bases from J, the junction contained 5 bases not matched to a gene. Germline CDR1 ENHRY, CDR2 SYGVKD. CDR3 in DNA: TGTGCCATCAGTGAGTGGGACAGGGGGTTCGACTACGAGCAGTACTTC. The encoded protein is CAISEWDRGFDYEQYF.

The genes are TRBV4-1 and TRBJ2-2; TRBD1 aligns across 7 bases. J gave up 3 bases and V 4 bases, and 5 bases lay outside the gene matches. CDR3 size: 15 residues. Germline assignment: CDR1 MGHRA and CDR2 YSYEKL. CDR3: CASSLGQFDTGELFF. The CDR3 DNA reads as TGCGCCAGCAGCCTGGGACAGTTTGACACCGGGGAGCTGTTTTTT.

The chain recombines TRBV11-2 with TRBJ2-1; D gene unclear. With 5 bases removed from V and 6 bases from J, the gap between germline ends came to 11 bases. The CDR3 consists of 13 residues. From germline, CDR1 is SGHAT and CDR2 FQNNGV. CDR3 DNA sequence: TGTGCCAGCAGCCCTTCGTCAGCCAATGAGCAGTTCTTC. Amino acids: CASSPSSANEQFF.

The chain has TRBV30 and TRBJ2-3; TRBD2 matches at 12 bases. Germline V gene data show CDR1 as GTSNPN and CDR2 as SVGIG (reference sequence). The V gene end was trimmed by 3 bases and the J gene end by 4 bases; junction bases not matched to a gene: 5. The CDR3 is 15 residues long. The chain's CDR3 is CAWSGLAGGPDTQYF. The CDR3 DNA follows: TGTGCCTGGAGCGGGCTAGCGGGAGGGCCAGATACGCAGTATTTT.

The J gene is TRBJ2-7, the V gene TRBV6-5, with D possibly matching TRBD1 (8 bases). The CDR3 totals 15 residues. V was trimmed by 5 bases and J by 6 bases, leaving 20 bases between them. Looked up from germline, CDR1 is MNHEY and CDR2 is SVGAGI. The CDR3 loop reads CASSPTGEGLGEQYF. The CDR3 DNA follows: TGTGCCAGCAGTCCGACAGGGGAGGGGTTGGGCGAGCAGTACTTC.

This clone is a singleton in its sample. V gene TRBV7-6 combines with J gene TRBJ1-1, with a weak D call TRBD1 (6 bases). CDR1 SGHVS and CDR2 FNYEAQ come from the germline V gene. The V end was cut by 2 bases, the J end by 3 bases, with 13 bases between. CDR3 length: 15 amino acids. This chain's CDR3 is CASSLSGEGDTEAFF. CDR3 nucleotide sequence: TGTGCCAGCAGCTTATCAGGGGAAGGGGACACTGAAGCTTTCTTT.

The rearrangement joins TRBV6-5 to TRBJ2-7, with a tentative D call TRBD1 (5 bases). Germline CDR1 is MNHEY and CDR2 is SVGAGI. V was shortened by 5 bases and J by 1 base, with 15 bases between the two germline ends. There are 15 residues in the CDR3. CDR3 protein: CASSQSTGKSYEQYF. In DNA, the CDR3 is TGTGCCAGCAGTCAAAGTACAGGCAAATCCTACGAGCAGTACTTC.

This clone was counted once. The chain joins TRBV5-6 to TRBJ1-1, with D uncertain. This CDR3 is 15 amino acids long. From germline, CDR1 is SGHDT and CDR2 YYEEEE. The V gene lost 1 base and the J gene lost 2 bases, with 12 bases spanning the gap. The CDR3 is CASSLLEQINTEAFF. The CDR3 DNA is TGTGCCAGCAGCTTGTTGGAACAGATCAACACTGAAGCTTTCTTT.

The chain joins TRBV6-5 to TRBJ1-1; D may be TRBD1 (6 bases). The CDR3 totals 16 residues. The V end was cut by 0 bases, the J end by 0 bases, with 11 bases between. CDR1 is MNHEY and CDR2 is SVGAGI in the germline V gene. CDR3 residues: CASSYSSEGVNTEAFF. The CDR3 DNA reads TGTGCCAGCAGTTACTCTTCTGAGGGGGTGAACACTGAAGCTTTCTTT.

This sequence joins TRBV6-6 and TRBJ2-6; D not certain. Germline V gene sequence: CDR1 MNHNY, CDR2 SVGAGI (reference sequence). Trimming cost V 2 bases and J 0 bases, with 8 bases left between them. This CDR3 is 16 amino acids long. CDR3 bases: TGTGCCAGCAGTTACGCGACGAGCTCTGGGGCCAACGTCCTGACTTTC. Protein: CASSYATSSGANVLTF.

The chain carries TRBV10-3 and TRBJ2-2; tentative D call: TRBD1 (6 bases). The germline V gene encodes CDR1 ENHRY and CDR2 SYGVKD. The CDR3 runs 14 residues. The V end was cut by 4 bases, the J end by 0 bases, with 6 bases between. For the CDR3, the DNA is TGTGCCATCAGTGGGACAGCGAACACCGGGGAGCTGTTTTTT. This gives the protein CAISGTANTGELFF.

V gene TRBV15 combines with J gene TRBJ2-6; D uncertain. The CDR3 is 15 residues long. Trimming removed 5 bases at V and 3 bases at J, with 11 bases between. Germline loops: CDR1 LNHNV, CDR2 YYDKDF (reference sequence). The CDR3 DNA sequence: TGTGCCACCAGCGCCGCCTCGGGTGGGGCCAACGTCCTGACTTTC. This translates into CATSAASGGANVLTF. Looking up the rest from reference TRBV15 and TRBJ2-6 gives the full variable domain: DAMVIQNPRYQVTQFGKPVTLSCSQTLNHNVMYWYQQKSSQAPKLLFHYYDKDFNNEADTPDNFQSRRPNTSFCFLDIRSPGLGDTAMYLCATSAASGGANVLTFGAGSRLTVL.

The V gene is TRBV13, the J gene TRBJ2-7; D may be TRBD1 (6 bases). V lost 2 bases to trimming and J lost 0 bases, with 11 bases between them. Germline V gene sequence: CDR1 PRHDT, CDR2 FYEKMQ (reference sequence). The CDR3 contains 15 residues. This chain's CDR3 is CASSLRRQVSYEQYF. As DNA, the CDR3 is TGTGCCAGCAGCTTACGCCGACAGGTCTCCTACGAGCAGTACTTC. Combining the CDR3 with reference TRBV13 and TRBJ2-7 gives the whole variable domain AAGVIQSPRHLIKEKRETATLKCYPIPRHDTVYWYQQGPGQDPQFLISFYEKMQSDKGSIPDRFSAQQFSDYHSELNMSSLELGDSALYFCASSLRRQVSYEQYFGPGTRLTVT.